One T cell receptor beta chain is described in this entry. Its antigen is not identified. The sample is drawn from a study of cytomegalovirus exposure and HLA in healthy donors. Germline V gene data show CDR1 as LGHNA and CDR2 as YSLEER. The CDR3 has 13 amino acids. The V segment lost 4 bases and the J segment 5 bases; nucleotides outside the gene matches: 0. The PCR employed 60 Vbeta primers together with 13 Jbeta primers. Repertoires were generated with immunoSEQ multiplex PCR, while TCRdb's copy carries only in-frame clones and drops some. Among 70,000 to 95,000 clones listed, roughly 79% were seen once. Whereas donors were nominally healthy upon sampling, unrecorded immune exposures were probable. The study, taken as a whole, reports: An observed cluster of highly shared sequence variants was recorded as a likely sequencing artifact.

The sequencing input was PBMCs. V is TRBV4-3 and J is TRBJ2-5; 11 bases line up with TRBD1. This receptor was obtained from a woman aged 30 to 39 in good health and CMV-seronegative. The CDR3 coding sequence is TGCGCCAGCAGCCGGGACAGGGGGGAGACCCAGTACTTC. Translation: CASSRDRGETQYF.